Listed here is a single TCR beta chain. The antigen remains unidentified. Germline loops: CDR1 SGHAT, CDR2 FQNNGV. The CDR3 runs 16 residues. Between the trimmed V and J ends, which lost 2 bases and 2 bases, there was a span of 13 bases. This sample stems from a study of cytomegalovirus exposure and HLA in healthy donors. Study-level points and caveats: A missense DCLRE1C variant was associated with V- and J-gene trimming of TCR beta chains in a later analysis, and an independent cohort replicated the association. Prediction of most subjects' HLA-A and HLA-B alleles by TCR beta sequences was reportedly accurate. Listed as cytomegalovirus-associated were 150 or so TCR beta chains.

This PCR relied on a set of 60 Vbeta primers and 13 Jbeta primers. The table came from immunoSEQ multiplex PCR; TCRdb's copy has only in-frame clones and leaves some out. The sample holds about 170,000 clones, around 84% seen once. The chain employs TRBV11-2 and TRBJ2-4; tentative D call: TRBD2 (6 bases). The sample consisted of PBMCs. The sequence derives from a boy between 2 and 15 years old in good health and CMV-seronegative. CDR3 DNA: TGTGCCAGCAGCTTACCAGGAGGAGGGCCCAAAAACATTCAGTACTTC. Translated, it gives CASSLPGGGPKNIQYF. Filled out from reference TRBV11-2 and TRBJ2-4, the complete variable domain reads EAGVAQSPRYKIIEKRQSVAFWCNPISGHATLYWYQQILGQGPKLLIQFQNNGVVDDSQLPKDRFSAERLKGVDSTLKIQPAKLEDSAVYLCASSLPGGGPKNIQYFGAGTRLSVL.